The source of this TCR beta chain is a study of OX40 agonist ivuxolimab in advanced cancers. Study-level information: Of the patients, three showed partial responses, one with hepatocellular carcinoma and two with cutaneous melanoma.

Germline-derived CDR1 and CDR2 are SQVTM and ANQGSEA. This CDR3 has 13 residues. The V end was cut by 6 bases, the J end by 7 bases, with 15 bases between. Comments on this clone: Antigen specificity is unknown.

Study-wide points: Circulating CD4+ and CD8+ T cells showed clonal expansion by week 6 at 0.1 to 3.0 mg/kg. Specificity for antigen went undetermined in the expanded peripheral T cells. Average numbers of expanded clones were greater in CD8+ T cells than in CD4+.

Repertoires were generated with immunoSEQ multiplex PCR, while TCRdb's copy carries only in-frame clones and drops some. The table has about 86,000 clones, 87% seen once. The rearrangement joins TRBV29-1 to TRBJ1-4; tentative D call: TRBD1 (6 bases). The clonotype comes from an adult with an advanced solid tumor such as melanoma, head and neck, liver or kidney cancer. The sample was CD4+ or CD8+ T cells sorted from blood, taken in a trial of the OX40 agonist ivuxolimab. CDR3 sequence reads: CSVVLRGGEKLFF. The CDR3 DNA reads as TGCAGCGTCGTGCTGAGGGGGGGTGAAAAACTGTTTTTT.